This entry is about one TCR beta chain. The antigen is not known. MiXCR, applied by TCRdb to the reads, yields one record per CDR3 protein. Among about half a million distinct CDR3 sequences listed, around 35% were seen once. The data were taken from a study of T cell repertoires in cytomegalovirus infection. About the study: HLA-C-restricted CMV epitopes, recently identified, and well-studied HLA-B-restricted ones were used by the study. Both a matching HLA type and CMV infection were indicated by public TCR beta signatures.

General observations from the study: CMV carriers with the relevant HLA were identified by cumulative public TCR beta family frequency. Ex vivo, HLA-C-restricted CMV-specific TCR beta clonotypes prevailed over the rest of the response.

Germline V gives CDR1 MNHNY, CDR2 SVGAGI (reference sequence). The CDR3 has 16 amino acids. Deletions cut 0 bases from V and 2 bases from J, with 11 bases between. Sequencing was performed on cultured PBMCs, taken from culture after CMV antigen stimulation. The sequence came from a human donor in good health (CMV status not recorded). Some clones in this sample may be carry-over from other donors' samples. The J gene is TRBJ1-3, the V gene TRBV6-6; no firm D call. CDR3 amino acids: CASSYSPGSPGNTIYF. The CDR3 DNA reads TGTGCCAGCAGTTACTCTCCGGGTAGCCCTGGAAACACCATATATTTT.